Sequencing of this T cell receptor beta chain was carried out in a study of PD-1 blockade in classical Hodgkin lymphoma. Overall study results and limits: With CD4+ cells, TCR diversity rose significantly by C4D1, but not with CD8+ cells. Complete responders entered with baseline diversity on par with newly diagnosed patients, the results showed. The study reported lower baseline TCR diversity in newly diagnosed patients than in healthy donors. Causes of the repertoire differences remain undefined, possibly disease activity or prior therapy.

Produced via immunoSEQ multiplex PCR; TCRdb's table is partial and in-frame only. The sample consists of 30,000 or so clones, approximately 86% of them appearing once. The CDR3 has 16 residues. Per the germline V gene, CDR1 is MDHEN and CDR2 is SYDVKM. The ends were cut back, 5 bases at V and 3 bases at J, with 16 bases in the middle. The time point was: cycle 4 day 1 (C4D1), after five to seven weeks of nivolumab. Each and every patient relapsed after autologous stem cell transplantation, and patients got differing brentuximab vedotin exposure. Magnetic negative selection of thawed PBMCs was the method by which CD4+ T cells were purified. Of note for this clone: Its antigen is still unknown.

The sequencing used CD4+ T cells from blood, collected before the fourth cycle of nivolumab. The receptor comes from a human donor with classical Hodgkin lymphoma. The genes are TRBV28 and TRBJ2-2; possibly TRBD1 for D (5 bases). This CDR3 reads CASSPLGRGYTGELFF. CDR3 nucleotide sequence: TGTGCCAGCAGTCCCCTCGGTAGGGGATACACCGGGGAGCTGTTTTTT.